This is a list of T cell receptor beta chains from one sample in a study of cytotoxic CD8 clonotypes in ibrutinib-treated CLL. Profiled with immunoSEQ multiplex PCR; TCRdb holds only in-frame clones, not every one. The table shows about 130,000 clones, with 84% occurring only once. The sample here was PBMCs, taken after 24 months of ibrutinib treatment. The receptors here all came from a human donor with chronic lymphocytic leukemia. CDR3s include the opening cysteine and the closing phenylalanine or tryptophan. For some rows the clone size is stated as once, few or many, or as a class when expanded; others skip it.

abundance: NA
v_gene: TRBV6-5
CDR3aa: CASSRPGVVGETQYF

abundance: NA
v_gene: TRBV30
CDR3aa: CAWSVPGGEETQYF

abundance: NA
v_gene: TRBV14
CDR3aa: CASSRITRNEQFF

abundance: NA
v_gene: TRBV6-6
CDR3aa: CASSYLPGEGYEQYF

abundance: once
v_gene: TRBV27
CDR3aa: CASSFRVTGTELQETQYF

abundance: NA
v_gene: TRBV5-1
CDR3aa: CASKREARFNEQFF

abundance: NA
v_gene: TRBV11-2
CDR3aa: CASSPLRARTEAFF

abundance: NA
v_gene: TRBV7-9
CDR3aa: CASSPRGLAGTDTQYF

abundance: NA
v_gene: TRBV7-2
CDR3aa: CASSLEGGFGGYTF

abundance: NA
v_gene: TRBV30
CDR3aa: CAWSVDQYNEQFF

abundance: NA
v_gene: TRBV5-1
CDR3aa: CASSLWGMNTEAFF

abundance: NA
v_gene: TRBV9
CDR3aa: CASRVDTSRNIQYF

abundance: once
v_gene: TRBV27
CDR3aa: CASSFDPEASYEQYF

abundance: NA
v_gene: TRBV6-4
CDR3aa: CASSGPGDNSPLHF

abundance: NA
v_gene: TRBV15
CDR3aa: CATSSPRLAGRYNEQFF

abundance: NA
v_gene: TRBV9
CDR3aa: CASSVVAGGPGTDTQYF

abundance: once
v_gene: TRBV5-5
CDR3aa: CASSSWVVDEQYF

abundance: NA
v_gene: TRBV2
CDR3aa: CASSGQRSSYEQYF

abundance: once
v_gene: TRBV7-2
CDR3aa: CASSLGGGLETQYF